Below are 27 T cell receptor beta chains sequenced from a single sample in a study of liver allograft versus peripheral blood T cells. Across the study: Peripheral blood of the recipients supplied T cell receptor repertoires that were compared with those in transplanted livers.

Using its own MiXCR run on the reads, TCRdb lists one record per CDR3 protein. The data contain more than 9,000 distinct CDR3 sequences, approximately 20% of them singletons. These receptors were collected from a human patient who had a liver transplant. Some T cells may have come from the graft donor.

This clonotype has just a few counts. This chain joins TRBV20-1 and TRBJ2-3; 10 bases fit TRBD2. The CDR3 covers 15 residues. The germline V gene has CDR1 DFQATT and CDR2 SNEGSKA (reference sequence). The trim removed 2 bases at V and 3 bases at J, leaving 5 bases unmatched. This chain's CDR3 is CSARLFSGGTDTQYF. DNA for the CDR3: TGCAGTGCTAGACTCTTTAGCGGGGGGACAGATACGCAGTATTTT.

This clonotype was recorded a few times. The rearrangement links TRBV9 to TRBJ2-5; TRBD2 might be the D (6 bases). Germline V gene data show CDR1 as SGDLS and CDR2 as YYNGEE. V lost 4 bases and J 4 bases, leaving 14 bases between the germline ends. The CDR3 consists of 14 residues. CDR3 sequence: CASSWGGTGETQYF. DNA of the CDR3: TGTGCCAGCAGCTGGGGCGGGACGGGAGAGACCCAGTACTTC.

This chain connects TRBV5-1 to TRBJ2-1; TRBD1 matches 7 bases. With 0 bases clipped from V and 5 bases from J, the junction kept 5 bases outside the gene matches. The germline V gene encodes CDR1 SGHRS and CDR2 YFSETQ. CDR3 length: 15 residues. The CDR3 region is CASSLARGLNNEQFF. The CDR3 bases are TGCGCCAGCAGCTTGGCCAGGGGGTTGAACAATGAGCAGTTCTTC.

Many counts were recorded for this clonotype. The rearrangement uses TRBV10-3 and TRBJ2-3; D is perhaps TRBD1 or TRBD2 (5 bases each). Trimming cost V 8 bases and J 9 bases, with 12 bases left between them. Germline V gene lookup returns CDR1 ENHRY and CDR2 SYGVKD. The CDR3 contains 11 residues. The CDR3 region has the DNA TGTGCCATCGGGACCGACAGAACGCAGTATTTT. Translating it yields CAIGTDRTQYF.

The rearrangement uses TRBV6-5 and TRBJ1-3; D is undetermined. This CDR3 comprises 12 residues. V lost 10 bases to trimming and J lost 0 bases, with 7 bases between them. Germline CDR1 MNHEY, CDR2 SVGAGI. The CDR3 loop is CATTASGNTIYF. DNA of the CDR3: TGTGCCACTACAGCCTCTGGAAACACCATATATTTT.

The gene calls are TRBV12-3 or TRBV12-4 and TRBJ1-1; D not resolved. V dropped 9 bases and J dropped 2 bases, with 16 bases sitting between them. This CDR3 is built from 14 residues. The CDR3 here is CARGEGRRNTEAFF. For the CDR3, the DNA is TGTGCCAGAGGAGAGGGTCGGAGAAACACTGAAGCTTTCTTT.

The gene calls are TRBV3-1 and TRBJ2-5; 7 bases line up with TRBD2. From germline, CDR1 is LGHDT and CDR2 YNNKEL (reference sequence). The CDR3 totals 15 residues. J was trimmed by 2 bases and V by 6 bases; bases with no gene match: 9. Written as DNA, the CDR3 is TGTGCCAGCAGTCGGGCGGGAGCGGGACAAGAGACCCAGTACTTC. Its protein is CASSRAGAGQETQYF.

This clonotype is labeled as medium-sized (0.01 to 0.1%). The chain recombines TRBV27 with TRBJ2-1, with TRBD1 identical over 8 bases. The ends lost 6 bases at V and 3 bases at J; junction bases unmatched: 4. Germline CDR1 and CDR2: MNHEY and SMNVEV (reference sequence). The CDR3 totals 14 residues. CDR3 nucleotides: TGTGCCAGCAGCCGACAGGGGTACTACAATGAGCAGTTCTTC. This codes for CASSRQGYYNEQFF.

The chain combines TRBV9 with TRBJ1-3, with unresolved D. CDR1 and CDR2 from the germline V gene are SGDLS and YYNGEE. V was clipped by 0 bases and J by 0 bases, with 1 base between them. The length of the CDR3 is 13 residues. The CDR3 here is CASSVDSGNTIYF. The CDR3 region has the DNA TGTGCCAGCAGCGTAGACTCTGGAAACACCATATATTTT.

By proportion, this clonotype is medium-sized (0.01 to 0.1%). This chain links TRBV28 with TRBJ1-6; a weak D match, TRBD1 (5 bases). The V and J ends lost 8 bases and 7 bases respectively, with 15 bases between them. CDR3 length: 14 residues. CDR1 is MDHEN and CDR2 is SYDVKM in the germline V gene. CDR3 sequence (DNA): TGTGCCAGCCATCCCCCGGGGACGAATTCACCCCTCCACTTT. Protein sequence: CASHPPGTNSPLHF.

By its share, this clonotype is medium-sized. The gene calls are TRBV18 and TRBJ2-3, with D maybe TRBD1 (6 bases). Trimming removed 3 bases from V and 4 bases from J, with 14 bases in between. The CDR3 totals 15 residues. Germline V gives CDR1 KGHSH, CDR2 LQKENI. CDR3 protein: CASSPGQLNPDTQYF. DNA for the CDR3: TGTGCCAGCTCACCTGGACAGCTTAACCCAGATACGCAGTATTTT.

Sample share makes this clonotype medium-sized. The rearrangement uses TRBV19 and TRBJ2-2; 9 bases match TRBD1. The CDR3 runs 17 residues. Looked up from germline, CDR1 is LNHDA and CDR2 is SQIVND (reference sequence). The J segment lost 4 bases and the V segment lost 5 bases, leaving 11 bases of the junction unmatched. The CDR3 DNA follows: TGTGCCAGTAGTGCCAGGGCGGGACAGGGTGGCACCGGGGAGCTGTTTTTT. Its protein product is CASSARAGQGGTGELFF.

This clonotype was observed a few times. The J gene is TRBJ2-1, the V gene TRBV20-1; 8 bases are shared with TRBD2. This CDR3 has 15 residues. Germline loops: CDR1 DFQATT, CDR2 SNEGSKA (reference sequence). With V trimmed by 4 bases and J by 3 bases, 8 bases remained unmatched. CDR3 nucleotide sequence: TGCAGTGCTACGACGAGCGGGAGCCTCTACAATGAGCAGTTCTTC. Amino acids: CSATTSGSLYNEQFF.

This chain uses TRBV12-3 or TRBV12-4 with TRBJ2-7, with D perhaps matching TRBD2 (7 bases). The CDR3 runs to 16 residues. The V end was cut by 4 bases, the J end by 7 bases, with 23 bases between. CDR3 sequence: CASSSNYRATGGEQYF. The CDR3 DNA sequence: TGTGCCAGCAGTTCCAATTACAGGGCCACCGGGGGGGAGCAGTACTTC.

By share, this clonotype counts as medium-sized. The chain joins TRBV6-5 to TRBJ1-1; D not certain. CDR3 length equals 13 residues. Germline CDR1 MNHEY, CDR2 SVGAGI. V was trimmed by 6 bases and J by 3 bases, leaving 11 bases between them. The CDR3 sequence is CASSLIQDTEAFF. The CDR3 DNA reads TGTGCCAGCAGCCTGATTCAGGACACTGAAGCTTTCTTT.

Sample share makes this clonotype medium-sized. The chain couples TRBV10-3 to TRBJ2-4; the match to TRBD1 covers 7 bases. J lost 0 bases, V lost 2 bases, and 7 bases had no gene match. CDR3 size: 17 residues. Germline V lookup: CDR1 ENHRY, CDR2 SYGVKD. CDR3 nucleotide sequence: TGTGCCATCAGTGAGCTGGACAGGTCCCTAGCCAAAAACATTCAGTACTTC. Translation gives CAISELDRSLAKNIQYF.

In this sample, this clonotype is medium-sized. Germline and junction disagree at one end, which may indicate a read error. The chain's CDR3 is CASSRNNEAFF. For the CDR3, the DNA is TGTGCCAGCAGCCGGAACAATGAAGCTTTCTTT. V usage is TRBV6-6 and J usage is TRBJ1-1; D is unclear. The CDR3 extends over 11 amino acids. Germline assignment: CDR1 MNHNY and CDR2 SVGAGI (reference sequence).

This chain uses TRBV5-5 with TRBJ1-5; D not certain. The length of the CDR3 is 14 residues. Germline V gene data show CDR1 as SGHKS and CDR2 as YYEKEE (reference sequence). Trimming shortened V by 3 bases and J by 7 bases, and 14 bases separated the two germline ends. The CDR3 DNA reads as TGTGCCAGCAGCTCTGAGGTGCTGACCCAGCCCCAGCATTTT. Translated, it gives CASSSEVLTQPQHF.

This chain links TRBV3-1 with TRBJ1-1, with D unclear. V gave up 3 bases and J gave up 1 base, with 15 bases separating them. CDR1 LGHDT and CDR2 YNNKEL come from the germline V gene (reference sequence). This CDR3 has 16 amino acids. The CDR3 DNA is TGTGCCAGCAGCCACCGTAAGGTCTCGGGGAACACTGAAGCTTTCTTT. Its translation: CASSHRKVSGNTEAFF.

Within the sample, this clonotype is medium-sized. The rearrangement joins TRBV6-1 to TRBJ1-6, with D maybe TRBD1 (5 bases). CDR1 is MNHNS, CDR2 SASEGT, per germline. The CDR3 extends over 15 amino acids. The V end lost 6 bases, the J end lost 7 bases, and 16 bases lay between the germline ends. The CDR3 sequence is CASRIPGGVNSPLHF. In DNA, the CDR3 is TGTGCCAGCAGGATCCCCGGGGGAGTGAATTCACCCCTCCACTTT.

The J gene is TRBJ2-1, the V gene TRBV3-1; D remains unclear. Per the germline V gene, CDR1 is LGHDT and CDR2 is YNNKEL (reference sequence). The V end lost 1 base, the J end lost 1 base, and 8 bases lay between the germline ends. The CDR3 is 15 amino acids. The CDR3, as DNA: TGTGCCAGCAGCCAAGGCCTGGGTTCCTACAATGAGCAGTTCTTC. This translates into CASSQGLGSYNEQFF.

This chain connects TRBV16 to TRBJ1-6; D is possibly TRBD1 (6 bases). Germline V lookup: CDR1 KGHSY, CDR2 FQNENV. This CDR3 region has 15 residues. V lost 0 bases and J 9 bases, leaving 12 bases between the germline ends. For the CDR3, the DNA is TGTGCCAGCAGCCAATCTGTAGGGGGAGGTTCACCCCTCCACTTT. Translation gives CASSQSVGGGSPLHF.

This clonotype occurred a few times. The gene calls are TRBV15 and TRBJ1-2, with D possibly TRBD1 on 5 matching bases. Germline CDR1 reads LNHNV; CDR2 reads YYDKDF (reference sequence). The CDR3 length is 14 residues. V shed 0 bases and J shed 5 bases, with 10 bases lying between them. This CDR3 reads CATSRDARVYGYTF. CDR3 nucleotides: TGTGCCACCAGCAGAGATGCCAGGGTTTATGGCTACACCTTC.

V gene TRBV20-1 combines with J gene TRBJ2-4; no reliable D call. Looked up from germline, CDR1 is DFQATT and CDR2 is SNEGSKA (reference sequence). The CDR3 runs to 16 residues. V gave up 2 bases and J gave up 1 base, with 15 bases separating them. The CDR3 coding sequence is TGCAGTGCTAGACAGGCAGAACCCGGTGCCAAAAACATTCAGTACTTC. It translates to CSARQAEPGAKNIQYF.

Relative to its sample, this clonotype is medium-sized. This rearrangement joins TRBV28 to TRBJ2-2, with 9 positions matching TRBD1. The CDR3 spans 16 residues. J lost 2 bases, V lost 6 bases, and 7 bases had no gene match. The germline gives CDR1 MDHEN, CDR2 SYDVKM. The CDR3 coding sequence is TGTGCCAGCAGCCCCGGGGACAGGGTAAACACCGGGGAGCTGTTTTTT. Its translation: CASSPGDRVNTGELFF.

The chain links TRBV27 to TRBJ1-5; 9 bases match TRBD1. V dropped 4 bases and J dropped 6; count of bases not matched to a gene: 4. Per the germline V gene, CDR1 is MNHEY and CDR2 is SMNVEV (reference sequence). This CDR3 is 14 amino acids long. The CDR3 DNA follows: TGTGCCAGCAGTTGGACAGGGGAGGCTCAGCCCCAGCATTTT. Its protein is CASSWTGEAQPQHF.

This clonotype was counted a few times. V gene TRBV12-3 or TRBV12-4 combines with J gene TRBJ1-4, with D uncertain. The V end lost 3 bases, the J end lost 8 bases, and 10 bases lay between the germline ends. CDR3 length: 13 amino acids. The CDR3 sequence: CASSLNQKEKLFF. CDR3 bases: TGTGCCAGCAGTTTGAACCAAAAGGAAAAACTGTTTTTT.